Below, 24 T cell receptor beta chains from the same sample are listed, as sequenced in a study of blood T cell repertoires in COVID-19. The data were produced by immunoSEQ multiplex PCR, yet TCRdb's version contains in-frame clones alone and is incomplete. The sample records some 270,000 clones, approximately 85% being singletons. Sequencing was carried out using PBMCs or T cells enriched from blood (not recorded which). All receptors derive from a woman aged 50 to 60 who had been exposed to COVID-19.

V gene TRBV9 combines with J gene TRBJ2-2; 7 bases are shared with TRBD1. V shed 2 bases, J shed 3 bases, and the junction held 4 bases outside the gene matches. The CDR3 spans 15 residues. Germline CDR1 and CDR2: SGDLS and YYNGEE. CDR3 in DNA: TGTGCCAGCAGCGTCCGAACAGGGGACACCGGGGAGCTGTTTTTT. This gives the protein CASSVRTGDTGELFF.

This chain joins TRBV6-5 and TRBJ1-2; the D is unclear. The ends were cut back, 6 bases at V and 4 bases at J, with 12 bases in the middle. CDR1 and CDR2 (germline): MNHEY, SVGAGI. The CDR3 extends over 13 amino acids. CDR3 residues: CASRGRGSYGYTF. The CDR3 DNA sequence: TGTGCCAGCAGAGGACGAGGGTCCTATGGCTACACCTTC.

This clone was counted a single time. The rearrangement joins TRBV6-5 to TRBJ1-3; no firm D call. The CDR3 runs to 14 residues. Germline CDR1 is MNHEY and CDR2 is SVGAGI. Trimming shortened V by 6 bases and J by 2 bases, and 11 bases separated the two germline ends. The CDR3 bases are TGTGCCAGCAGAACCACACCTCCTGGAAACACCATATATTTT. It yields the protein CASRTTPPGNTIYF.

The chain is built from TRBV13 and TRBJ2-5; 7 nucleotides align to TRBD1. Trimming removed 2 bases from V and 5 bases from J; junction bases left unmatched: 2. CDR3 length equals 13 residues. Germline assignment: CDR1 PRHDT and CDR2 FYEKMQ (reference sequence). The CDR3 protein is CASSLPGGETQYF. For the CDR3, the DNA is TGTGCCAGCAGCTTACCAGGGGGTGAGACCCAGTACTTC.

This chain links TRBV28 with TRBJ1-1; D gene ambiguous. The ends were cut back, 5 bases at V and 6 bases at J, with 13 bases in the middle. This CDR3 contains 13 residues. CDR1 and CDR2 (germline): MDHEN, SYDVKM. CDR3 loop: CASSNRLGAEAFF. The CDR3 region has the DNA TGTGCCAGCAGTAACCGACTTGGAGCTGAAGCTTTCTTT.

The J gene is TRBJ2-6, the V gene TRBV7-9; 7 nucleotides line up with TRBD1. Germline assignment: CDR1 SEHNR and CDR2 FQNEAQ (reference sequence). With 5 bases clipped from V and 0 bases from J, the junction kept 7 bases outside the gene matches. The CDR3 contains 17 residues. Here the CDR3 DNA reads TGTGCCAGCAGCCCGGACAGGAGTTTCTCTGGGGCCAACGTCCTGACTTTC. Translating it yields CASSPDRSFSGANVLTF.

CDR3 nucleotides: TGCAGCGTTCTGGGGGCTGGCACAGATACGCAGTATTTT. This translates into CSVLGAGTDTQYF. The J gene is TRBJ2-3, the V gene TRBV29-1; possibly TRBD1 for D (6 bases). V was shortened by 5 bases and J by 1 base, with 10 bases between the two germline ends. Germline-derived CDR1 and CDR2 are SQVTM and ANQGSEA. This CDR3 has 13 amino acids.

The V and J genes are TRBV14 and TRBJ2-7; TRBD1 agrees at 10 bases. Trimming took 4 bases from V and 2 from J; bases not matched to a gene: 5. This CDR3 is 15 amino acids long. Germline V lookup: CDR1 SGHDN, CDR2 FVKESK. DNA for the CDR3: TGTGCCAGCAGCCTCCGGGGACAGGGGACCTACGAGCAGTACTTC. Protein product: CASSLRGQGTYEQYF.

The rearrangement links TRBV28 to TRBJ1-5; D is unresolved. V lost 2 bases and J 9 bases, leaving 8 bases between the germline ends. The CDR3 is made up of 12 amino acids. Germline CDR1 MDHEN, CDR2 SYDVKM. This CDR3 reads CASSLSLRPQHF. The DNA of the CDR3 is TGTGCCAGCAGTTTAAGCCTGCGGCCCCAGCATTTT.

The chain uses TRBV6-5 and TRBJ2-2, with 7 bases lining up with TRBD2. CDR3 length: 14 residues. V was pared by 10 bases and J by 5 bases, with 10 bases of the junction left unmatched. Per the germline V gene, CDR1 is MNHEY and CDR2 is SVGAGI. The CDR3 region is CATVTSDLTGELFF. The CDR3 DNA reads TGTGCCACTGTTACTAGCGATTTGACCGGGGAGCTGTTTTTT.

The genes are TRBV6-1 and TRBJ2-7, with 7 bases that match TRBD2. Trimming at V came to 4 bases and at J to 7 bases, leaving 10 bases not matched to a gene. The CDR3 spans 14 residues. Germline CDR1 MNHNS, CDR2 SASEGT. The CDR3 spells CASSASGASGEQYF. The CDR3 region has the DNA TGTGCCAGCAGTGCGAGCGGGGCTTCGGGAGAGCAGTACTTC.

The chain's CDR3 is CASSNRAPNQPQHF. CDR3 sequence (DNA): TGTGCCAGTAGTAACAGGGCCCCTAATCAGCCCCAGCATTTT. This sequence joins TRBV19 and TRBJ1-5; possibly TRBD1 for D (6 bases). Germline CDR1 reads LNHDA; CDR2 reads SQIVND (reference sequence). This CDR3 has 14 residues. The V end lost 4 bases, the J end lost 4 bases, and 11 bases lay between the germline ends.

The J gene is TRBJ2-1, the V gene TRBV9; D might be TRBD2 (6 bases). V lost 3 bases and J 7 bases, leaving 14 bases between the germline ends. The CDR3 contains 14 residues. Germline CDR1 is SGDLS and CDR2 is YYNGEE. CDR3 DNA: TGTGCCAGCAGCGCAGCGCCAGGGAGGAATGAGCAGTTCTTC. Residues: CASSAAPGRNEQFF. Full variable domain (outside the CDR3, taken from reference TRBV9 and TRBJ2-1): DSGVTQTPKHLITATGQRVTLRCSPRSGDLSVYWYQQSLDQGLQFLIQYYNGEERAKGNILERFSAQQFPDLHSELNLSSLELGDSALYFCASSAAPGRNEQFFGPGTRLTVL.

The rearrangement uses TRBV5-1 and TRBJ2-3; 7 bases align to TRBD2. The germline V gene encodes CDR1 SGHRS and CDR2 YFSETQ. The V gene end was trimmed by 10 bases and the J gene end by 6 bases; junction bases not matched to a gene: 11. This CDR3 is built from 13 residues. CDR3 in DNA: TGCGCCTCCGGCCGGGCGGGGGTTGATACGCAGTATTTT. Its protein is CASGRAGVDTQYF. Looking up the rest from reference TRBV5-1 and TRBJ2-3 gives the full variable domain: KAGVTQTPRYLIKTRGQQVTLSCSPISGHRSVSWYQQTPGQGLQFLFEYFSETQRNKGNFPGRFSGRQFSNSRSEMNVSTLELGDSALYLCASGRAGVDTQYFGPGTRLTVL.

This chain uses TRBV15 with TRBJ2-2; D is possibly TRBD2 (5 bases). Per germline, CDR1 LNHNV and CDR2 YYDKDF (reference sequence). The CDR3 sequence is 15 residues long. Trimming removed 0 bases from V and 6 bases from J, with 11 bases in between. CDR3 nucleotide sequence: TGTGCCACCAGCAGAGATCGGCTAGCCGCCGGGGAGCTGTTTTTT. Its protein product is CATSRDRLAAGELFF.

The rearrangement links TRBV7-9 to TRBJ1-1; tentatively, D is TRBD1 (5 bases). The CDR3 extends over 16 amino acids. Germline CDR1 SEHNR, CDR2 FQNEAQ (reference sequence). Trimming cost V 2 bases and J 0 bases, with 13 bases left between them. CDR3 amino acids: CASSLWGGTMNTEAFF. CDR3 nucleotide sequence: TGTGCCAGCAGCTTATGGGGCGGCACCATGAACACTGAAGCTTTCTTT.

The gene calls are TRBV25-1 and TRBJ1-3, with a tentative D call TRBD1 (6 bases). Germline V gives CDR1 MGHDK, CDR2 SYGVNS. The ends were cut back, 3 bases at V and 0 bases at J, with 9 bases in the middle. The CDR3 totals 15 residues. DNA for the CDR3: TGTGCCAGCAGTGAGACAGGTTTCTCTGGAAACACCATATATTTT. This gives the protein CASSETGFSGNTIYF. The whole variable domain, filled in from reference TRBV25-1 and TRBJ1-3, reads EADIYQTPRYLVIGTGKKITLECSQTMGHDKMYWYQQDPGMELHLIHYSYGVNSTEKGDLSSESTVSRIRTEHFPLTLESARPSHTSQYLCASSETGFSGNTIYFGEGSWLTVV.

The chain couples TRBV28 to TRBJ1-2; D is perhaps TRBD1 (6 bases). This CDR3 is 15 amino acids long. The germline gives CDR1 MDHEN, CDR2 SYDVKM. V gave up 4 bases and J gave up 4 bases, with 16 bases separating them. CDR3 region: CASSSPFRGAYGYTF. The CDR3 DNA sequence: TGTGCCAGCAGTTCCCCCTTCAGGGGCGCCTATGGCTACACCTTC.

This sequence joins TRBV12-3 or TRBV12-4 and TRBJ1-2; D gene unclear. CDR3 length: 13 residues. The V end lost 5 bases, the J end lost 5 bases, and 12 bases lay between the germline ends. The CDR3 spells CASSPRVLYGYTF. Here the CDR3 DNA reads TGTGCCAGCAGTCCGCGAGTCCTATATGGCTACACCTTC.

This clone was seen once. The chain has TRBV5-1 and TRBJ1-6; D is possibly TRBD1 (6 bases). This CDR3 comprises 16 residues. The germline CDR1 and CDR2 sequences are SGHRS and YFSETQ. Trimming left V 0 bases short and J 10 bases short, with 17 bases between. DNA for the CDR3: TGCGCCAGCAGCTTGGCCAGGCCAAGCCAGGGGTCACCCCTCCACTTT. This sequence encodes CASSLARPSQGSPLHF.

This clone was seen a single time. V and J are TRBV25-1 and TRBJ2-3; perhaps TRBD1 as D (6 bases). Germline CDR1 is MGHDK and CDR2 is SYGVNS. V dropped 4 bases and J dropped 2 bases, with 16 bases sitting between them. The CDR3 loop spans 16 amino acids. The CDR3 region is CASSAETQGPTDTQYF. In nucleotides, the CDR3 is TGTGCCAGCAGTGCGGAGACCCAGGGGCCCACAGATACGCAGTATTTT.

This sequence joins TRBV7-9 and TRBJ2-5; 9 bases are a match to TRBD1. Trimming cost V 6 bases and J 5 bases; bases outside gene matches: 1. CDR1 SEHNR and CDR2 FQNEAQ come from the germline V gene (reference sequence). The CDR3 length is 12 residues. In nucleotides, the CDR3 is TGTGCCAGCAGGACAGGGGGGGAGACCCAGTACTTC. This gives the protein CASRTGGETQYF.

This sequence joins TRBV6-5 and TRBJ1-5; no clear D gene. The germline CDR1 and CDR2 sequences are MNHEY and SVGAGI. The length of the CDR3 is 11 residues. V gave up 6 bases and J gave up 7 bases, with 7 bases separating them. The CDR3 loop is CASRAGQPQHF. The DNA of the CDR3 is TGTGCCAGCAGGGCCGGGCAGCCCCAGCATTTT.

The V call is TRBV10-1, the J call TRBJ2-3; 8 bases line up with TRBD2. Germline-derived CDR1 and CDR2 are WNHNN and SYGVQD (reference sequence). The length of the CDR3 is 14 residues. Unmatched junction bases numbered 1, after V lost 2 bases and J lost 3 bases. The CDR3 loop is CASSEAGGTDTQYF. DNA of the CDR3: TGCGCCAGCAGTGAGGCGGGGGGAACAGATACGCAGTATTTT.